This record covers a single TCR beta chain. The antigen is undetermined. The sample comes from a study of cytomegalovirus exposure and HLA in healthy donors. PCR involved 60 Vbeta and 13 Jbeta primers. Libraries were prepared by immunoSEQ multiplex PCR; TCRdb keeps only in-frame clonotypes and omits some of them. The profile shows 90,000 or so clones, about four fifths of them singletons. Study observations and caveats: For presence/absence analyses, sequencing depth was assumed to be roughly uniform across donors.

This clonotype was obtained from a woman in her thirties or forties in good health and CMV-seronegative. Sequencing was done on a sample of PBMCs.

The DNA for the CDR3 is TGCGCCAGCAGCTTGGTGCAGGGAGGGGGTGAGCAGTTCTTC. This encodes CASSLVQGGGEQFF. The V gene is TRBV5-1, the J gene TRBJ2-1, with D perhaps TRBD2 (7 bases). The CDR3 totals 14 residues. V lost 0 bases to trimming and J lost 9 bases, with 13 bases between them. The germline V gene has CDR1 SGHRS and CDR2 YFSETQ.